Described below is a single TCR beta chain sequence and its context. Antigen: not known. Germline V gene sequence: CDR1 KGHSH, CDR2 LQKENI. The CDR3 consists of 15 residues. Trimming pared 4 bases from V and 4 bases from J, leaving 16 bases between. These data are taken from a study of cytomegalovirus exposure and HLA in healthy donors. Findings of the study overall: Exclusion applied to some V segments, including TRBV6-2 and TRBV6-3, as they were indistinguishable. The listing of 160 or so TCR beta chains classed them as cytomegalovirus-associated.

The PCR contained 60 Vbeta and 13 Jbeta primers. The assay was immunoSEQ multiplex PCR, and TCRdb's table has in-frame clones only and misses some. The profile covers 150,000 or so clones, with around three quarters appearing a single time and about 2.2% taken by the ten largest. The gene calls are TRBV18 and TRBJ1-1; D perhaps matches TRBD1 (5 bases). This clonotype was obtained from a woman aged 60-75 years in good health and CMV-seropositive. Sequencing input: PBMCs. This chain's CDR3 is CASSQLPGGITEAFF. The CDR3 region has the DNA TGTGCCAGCTCACAACTACCGGGGGGGATCACTGAAGCTTTCTTT.